Sequencing of this T cell receptor beta chain was carried out in a study of T cell responses to AZD1222 COVID-19 vaccine. Method: immunoSEQ multiplex PCR; TCRdb's copy keeps in-frame clones and lacks some. The data contain about 120,000 clones, 86% of them singletons. CDR1 and CDR2 (germline): SGHNT, YYREEE (reference sequence). Trimming stripped 5 bases from V and 0 bases from J, with 12 bases between. The CDR3 length is 15 residues. Specimen: peripheral blood, collected 28 days after the second AZD1222 dose. This TCR was sampled from an adult who received the AZD1222 COVID-19 vaccine. This chain connects TRBV5-4 to TRBJ2-1, with no clear D. In DNA, the CDR3 is TGTGCCAGCAGATCCTTAAAAGGCTCCTACAATGAGCAGTTCTTC. Translation: CASRSLKGSYNEQFF.